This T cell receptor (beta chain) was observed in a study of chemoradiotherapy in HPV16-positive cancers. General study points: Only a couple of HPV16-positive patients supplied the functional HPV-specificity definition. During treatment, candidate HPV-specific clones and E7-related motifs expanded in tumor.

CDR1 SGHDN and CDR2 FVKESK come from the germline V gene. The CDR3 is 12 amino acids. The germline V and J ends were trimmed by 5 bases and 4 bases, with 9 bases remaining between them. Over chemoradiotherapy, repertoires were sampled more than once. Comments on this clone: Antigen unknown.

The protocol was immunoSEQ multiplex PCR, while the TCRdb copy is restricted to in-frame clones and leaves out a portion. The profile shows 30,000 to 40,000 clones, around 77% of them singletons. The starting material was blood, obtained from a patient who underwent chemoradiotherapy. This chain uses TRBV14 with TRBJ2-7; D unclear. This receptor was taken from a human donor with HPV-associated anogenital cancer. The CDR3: CASSGSTYEQYF. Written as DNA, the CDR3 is TGTGCCAGCAGCGGGTCCACATACGAGCAGTACTTC.